A single sample gave rise to the 20 T cell receptor beta chains below, sequenced in a study of blood T cell repertoires in COVID-19. Assay used: immunoSEQ multiplex PCR; TCRdb lists only in-frame clones, some missing. Among 130,000 or so clones listed, 86% were seen once. Sequencing was performed on peripheral blood. All receptors derive from a woman aged 55-69 years with acute or convalescent COVID-19.

This clone was seen a handful of times. This chain links TRBV11-2 with TRBJ2-7, with D unclear. The CDR3 consists of 13 residues. Trimming stripped 2 bases from V and 1 base from J, with 6 bases between. Germline CDR1 SGHAT, CDR2 FQNNGV. Written as DNA, the CDR3 is TGTGCCAGCAGCTTACGGGTATCCTACGAGCAGTACTTC. This sequence encodes CASSLRVSYEQYF.

CDR3 residues: CAWSSLAGPPSYGYTF. The CDR3 nucleotides read TGTGCCTGGAGTTCCCTGGCGGGGCCGCCCTCCTATGGCTACACCTTC. The J gene is TRBJ1-2, the V gene TRBV30, with TRBD1 as a possible D gene (5 bases). The CDR3 extends over 16 amino acids. The V gene's germline CDR1 is GTSNPN and CDR2 SVGIG (reference sequence). V lost 2 bases and J 4 bases, leaving 20 bases between the germline ends.

The chain has TRBV27 and TRBJ2-7; TRBD1 agrees at 9 bases. CDR1 is MNHEY, CDR2 SMNVEV, per germline (reference sequence). The CDR3 sequence is 13 residues long. Germline trimming cut 3 bases from V and 6 bases from J; bases unmatched to any gene: 3. The CDR3 region is CASSLNRGREQYF. For the CDR3, the DNA is TGTGCCAGCAGTTTGAACAGGGGGCGCGAGCAGTACTTC.

This chain links TRBV15 with TRBJ2-7; D unresolved. This CDR3 has 14 amino acids. Trimming stripped 9 bases from V and 2 bases from J, with 17 bases between. The germline gives CDR1 LNHNV, CDR2 YYDKDF (reference sequence). The CDR3 loop is CATTEALPPYEQYF. CDR3 bases: TGTGCCACAACCGAGGCCCTTCCACCCTACGAGCAGTACTTC. Complete variable domain (other parts from reference TRBV15 and TRBJ2-7): DAMVIQNPRYQVTQFGKPVTLSCSQTLNHNVMYWYQQKSSQAPKLLFHYYDKDFNNEADTPDNFQSRRPNTSFCFLDIRSPGLGDTAMYLCATTEALPPYEQYFGPGTRLTVT.

The chain carries TRBV5-5 and TRBJ2-1; D remains ambiguous. This CDR3 is 13 amino acids long. Trimming removed 2 bases from V and 5 bases from J, with 8 bases in between. Per germline, CDR1 SGHKS and CDR2 YYEKEE (reference sequence). CDR3 loop: CASSLDLHNEQFF. The CDR3 DNA reads TGTGCCAGCAGCTTAGACTTACACAATGAGCAGTTCTTC.

This chain joins TRBV14 and TRBJ1-1, with 7 bases that match TRBD1. J was trimmed by 0 bases and V by 6 bases; bases with no gene match: 4. The CDR3 runs to 14 residues. Germline CDR1 reads SGHDN; CDR2 reads FVKESK. The CDR3 loop is CASSHRGMNTEAFF. CDR3 nucleotides: TGTGCCAGCAGTCACAGGGGAATGAACACTGAAGCTTTCTTT.

The chain couples TRBV30 to TRBJ1-3, with D possibly TRBD1 on 5 matching bases. V was cut by 0 bases and J by 2 bases, with 11 bases left in between. Germline lookup yields CDR1 GTSNPN and CDR2 SVGIG (reference sequence). The CDR3 contains 15 residues. Here the CDR3 reads CAWSVRGAAGNTIYF. The CDR3 region has the DNA TGTGCCTGGAGTGTAAGGGGTGCGGCTGGAAACACCATATATTTT.

This clone was found a few times. Here the CDR3 reads CASSLGTGTSGSTDTQYF. CDR3 sequence (DNA): TGCGCCAGCAGCTTGGGCACCGGGACTAGCGGTAGCACAGATACGCAGTATTTT. The chain links TRBV5-1 to TRBJ2-3, with 11 bases fitting TRBD2. The junction had 6 bases not matched to a gene; V was cut back by 0 bases and J by 0 bases. There are 18 residues in the CDR3. CDR1 and CDR2 (germline): SGHRS, YFSETQ.

The V call is TRBV18, the J call TRBJ2-7; no reliable D call. This CDR3 region has 11 residues. The germline V gene encodes CDR1 KGHSH and CDR2 LQKENI. The V and J ends lost 3 bases and 3 bases respectively, with 3 bases between them. The CDR3 region has the DNA TGTGCCAGCTCACCTAACTACGAGCAGTACTTC. Protein product: CASSPNYEQYF.

The chain recombines TRBV4-1 with TRBJ2-1, with 15 bases aligning to TRBD2. The CDR3 extends over 16 amino acids. V was pared by 9 bases and J by 6 bases, with 9 bases of the junction left unmatched. Germline CDR1 reads MGHRA; CDR2 reads YSYEKL. DNA for the CDR3: TGCGCCAGTCAACCGGGACTAGCGGGGGGACTCAATGAGCAGTTCTTC. Residues: CASQPGLAGGLNEQFF.

V and J are TRBV5-4 and TRBJ2-7, with 8 bases that match TRBD1. Germline V CDR1 and CDR2: SGHNT, YYREEE (reference sequence). The CDR3 has 16 amino acids. Trimming at V came to 3 bases and at J to 2 bases, leaving 10 bases not matched to a gene. CDR3: CASSSNPGQATYEQYF. CDR3 DNA: TGTGCCAGCAGCTCCAACCCGGGACAGGCAACCTACGAGCAGTACTTC.

J is TRBJ2-7 and V is TRBV5-1, with 9 bases lining up with TRBD1. V trimming: 3 bases; J trimming: 3 bases; junction bases outside the gene matches: 1. This CDR3 has 13 amino acids. Germline assignment: CDR1 SGHRS and CDR2 YFSETQ. The CDR3 DNA is TGCGCCAGCAGCTGGGGACAGGGCTACGAGCAGTACTTC. Amino acid sequence: CASSWGQGYEQYF.

The CDR3 region is CASSLRDRNYRDTEAFF. CDR3 bases: TGTGCCAGCAGCTTACGGGACAGAAACTATAGGGACACTGAAGCTTTCTTT. The chain uses TRBV13 and TRBJ1-1; 7 positions match TRBD1. This CDR3 has 17 amino acids. Germline assignment: CDR1 PRHDT and CDR2 FYEKMQ (reference sequence). V was clipped by 2 bases and J by 3 bases; unmatched bases: 12. Full variable domain (remainder filled in from reference TRBV13 and TRBJ1-1): AAGVIQSPRHLIKEKRETATLKCYPIPRHDTVYWYQQGPGQDPQFLISFYEKMQSDKGSIPDRFSAQQFSDYHSELNMSSLELGDSALYFCASSLRDRNYRDTEAFFGQGTRLTVV.

This chain joins TRBV4-3 and TRBJ2-2, with 8 bases aligning to TRBD1. This CDR3 has 17 amino acids. The ends lost 2 bases at V and 1 base at J; junction bases unmatched: 6. Germline V CDR1 and CDR2: LGHNA, YSLEER. The CDR3 sequence is CASSQPGTGGNTGELFF. CDR3 nucleotides: TGCGCCAGCAGCCAACCGGGGACAGGCGGGAACACCGGGGAGCTGTTTTTT.

This clone was seen once. The chain uses TRBV13 and TRBJ2-3; 11 nucleotides line up with TRBD2. Germline V gene data show CDR1 as PRHDT and CDR2 as FYEKMQ (reference sequence). The CDR3 extends over 14 amino acids. V gave up 1 base and J gave up 8 bases; unmatched junction bases: 2. For the CDR3, the DNA is TGTGCCAGCAGCTTAGCTAGCGGGGGGTTTACGCAGTATTTT. Translated: CASSLASGGFTQYF.

This clone was found a few times. This chain links TRBV6-5 with TRBJ2-7; weak D call: TRBD1 (6 bases). The CDR3 totals 13 residues. Between the trimmed V and J ends, which lost 6 bases and 1 base, there was a span of 10 bases. Germline V gives CDR1 MNHEY, CDR2 SVGAGI. CDR3 region: CASSLGQSYEQYF. In nucleotides, the CDR3 is TGTGCCAGCAGCCTCGGACAGTCCTACGAGCAGTACTTC.

The rearrangement uses TRBV4-2 and TRBJ2-5; 9 bases line up with TRBD2. Trimming cost V 4 bases and J 4 bases; bases outside gene matches: 13. Germline V gene sequence: CDR1 LGHNA, CDR2 YNFKEQ. The CDR3 length is 17 residues. The CDR3 bases are TGTGCCAGCAGCCCGGGGGTAAGCGGGGGGCCGGGAGAGACCCAGTACTTC. The encoded protein is CASSPGVSGGPGETQYF.

This chain connects TRBV6-4 to TRBJ2-7; possibly TRBD2 for D (7 bases). Germline CDR1 is MRHNA and CDR2 is SNTAGT. This CDR3 spans 15 amino acids. Trimming pared 3 bases from V and 5 bases from J, leaving 17 bases between. The CDR3 sequence is CASSEIGGGPDEQYF. The CDR3 coding sequence is TGTGCCAGCAGTGAAATCGGCGGGGGCCCGGACGAGCAGTACTTC.

The count of this clone is one. This chain connects TRBV7-2 to TRBJ1-1, with D tentatively TRBD1 (5 bases). The CDR3 spans 15 residues. V was cut by 6 bases and J by 4 bases, with 18 bases left in between. The germline V gene has CDR1 SGHTA and CDR2 FQGNSA. CDR3 sequence reads: CASRRWGRTSTEAFF. As DNA, the CDR3 is TGTGCCAGCAGGCGCTGGGGGAGGACGAGCACTGAAGCTTTCTTT.

The CDR3 DNA reads as TGTGCCTGGAGCGGAGACAGGGGGTCCTACGAGCAGTACTTC. Protein product: CAWSGDRGSYEQYF. The chain couples TRBV30 to TRBJ2-7; 9 bases fit TRBD1. CDR1 is GTSNPN, CDR2 SVGIG, per germline (reference sequence). The CDR3 has 14 residues. V gave up 3 bases and J gave up 1 base; unmatched junction bases: 4.